The 9 T cell receptor beta chains given below trace back to one sample, sequenced in a study of T cell responses to AZD1222 COVID-19 vaccine. Profiling relied on immunoSEQ multiplex PCR, and the TCRdb table lists in-frame clones only, not all of them. This sample has 150,000 to 170,000 clones, with roughly nine tenths found just once. Sequencing used peripheral blood, obtained on day 0 of AZD1222 vaccination. The origin of the receptors is an adult in good health.

The rearrangement joins TRBV6-6 to TRBJ1-4; 7 bases fit TRBD1. J gave up 7 bases and V 10 bases, and 9 bases lay outside the gene matches. Germline CDR1 is MNHNY and CDR2 is SVGAGI (reference sequence). The CDR3 has 13 amino acids. CDR3 nucleotide sequence: TGTGCCACCAAACCAGGGGGTACTGAAAAACTGTTTTTT. Amino acids: CATKPGGTEKLFF.

This clone was seen a single time. The V and J genes are TRBV19 and TRBJ2-2, with D perhaps TRBD1 (6 bases). The CDR3 runs to 12 residues. Per germline, CDR1 LNHDA and CDR2 SQIVND (reference sequence). V was trimmed by 4 bases and J by 6 bases, leaving 6 bases between them. CDR3 sequence reads: CASSKGAGELFF. As DNA, the CDR3 is TGTGCCAGTAGTAAGGGGGCCGGGGAGCTGTTTTTT.

The chain combines TRBV11-2 with TRBJ2-1; D remains unclear. Germline CDR1 and CDR2: SGHAT and FQNNGV. V lost 5 bases and J lost 4, with 15 bases in between. CDR3 length: 15 residues. The CDR3: CASSRSGARYNEQFF. The CDR3, as DNA: TGTGCCAGCAGCCGCTCTGGCGCCCGATACAATGAGCAGTTCTTC.

The chain joins TRBV5-1 to TRBJ1-4; D is uncertain. CDR1 SGHRS and CDR2 YFSETQ come from the germline V gene. CDR3 length: 14 residues. Trimming took off 4 bases at V and 3 bases at J, with 10 bases between the two ends. This CDR3 reads CASSDPPANEKLFF. The CDR3 DNA reads TGCGCCAGCAGCGACCCTCCAGCTAATGAAAAACTGTTTTTT.

The genes are TRBV12-3 or TRBV12-4 and TRBJ1-2; D unresolved. Trimming stripped 6 bases from V and 4 bases from J, with 12 bases between. This CDR3 is built from 13 residues. Written as DNA, the CDR3 is TGTGCCAGCAGCAGGACTGTCAGCTATGGCTACACCTTC. As protein: CASSRTVSYGYTF.

V usage is TRBV6-5 and J usage is TRBJ1-1; TRBD1 agrees at 8 bases. The CDR3 consists of 15 residues. Germline CDR1 reads MNHEY; CDR2 reads SVGAGI. J lost 1 base, V lost 5 bases, and 6 bases had no gene match. In DNA form, the CDR3 reads TGTGCCAGCAGTCTCCTCGGACAGGGGAACACTGAAGCTTTCTTT. Residues: CASSLLGQGNTEAFF.

The rearrangement uses TRBV11-2 and TRBJ2-7, with 9 bases matching TRBD2. CDR1 SGHAT and CDR2 FQNNGV come from the germline V gene. The CDR3 is made up of 15 amino acids. After removal of 1 base from V and 2 bases from J, the junction contained 3 bases not matched to a gene. CDR3 residues: CASSLGSGGPYEQYF. The CDR3 nucleotides are TGTGCCAGCAGCTTAGGAAGCGGGGGGCCCTACGAGCAGTACTTC.

The genes are TRBV19 and TRBJ1-1, with a weak D call TRBD1 (6 bases). Germline V lookup: CDR1 LNHDA, CDR2 SQIVND (reference sequence). V lost 5 bases, J lost 0 bases, and 16 bases lay in between. CDR3 size: 16 residues. CDR3 sequence (DNA): TGTGCCAGTAGTCCCACAGGGTCGCGGATGAACACTGAAGCTTTCTTT. It is translated as CASSPTGSRMNTEAFF.

This chain joins TRBV2 and TRBJ2-1; TRBD2 agrees at 12 bases. The CDR3 has 14 residues. V gave up 6 bases and J gave up 8 bases; unmatched junction bases: 5. Per the germline V gene, CDR1 is SNHLY and CDR2 is FYNNEI. CDR3 protein: CASRRSSGGDEQFF. For the CDR3, the DNA is TGTGCCAGCAGGCGGTCTAGCGGGGGGGATGAGCAGTTCTTC.